The sequence of this T cell receptor beta chain was determined in a study of control samples from healthy donors and cancer patients. CDR1 is LNHDA and CDR2 is SQIVND in the germline V gene (reference sequence). The CDR3 is 16 amino acids. The V and J ends lost 5 bases and 4 bases, in that order; junction bases with no gene match: 7. Sequencing was performed with immunoSEQ multiplex PCR; in TCRdb, only in-frame clones are kept and a portion is missing. The data show about 65,000 clones, with over 75% seen just once and around 1.3% held by the top ten. The receptor was isolated from a woman in her forties or fifties with colorectal cancer. The chain joins TRBV19 to TRBJ2-2; 10 bases line up with TRBD1. The specimen was PBMCs. The CDR3 DNA follows: TGTGCCAGTAGTCCCATCGGGACAGGGGTCACCGGGGAGCTGTTTTTT. Encoded protein: CASSPIGTGVTGELFF.